This T cell receptor (beta chain) comes out of a study of T cells in Graves' hyperthyroidism and ophthalmopathy. Study-wide points: The authors' 13 V-J model separated ophthalmopathy from stable hyperthyroidism.

Amplification targeted TCR beta CDR3 regions from RNA transcripts. The HTBI set primed first-round TCR CDR3 RT-PCR. TCRdb re-analysed the multiplex PCR reads in MiXCR, keeping a single row per CDR3 protein. The table shows some 560,000 distinct CDR3 sequences, with about a sixth occurring only once. Hyperthyroidism of Graves' type that showed no ophthalmopathy progression within 18 months was stable. On this clonotype: Its antigen is undetermined.

The specimen sequenced was blood. The sequence derives from a woman aged 30 to 39 with Graves' hyperthyroidism.

The DNA of the CDR3 is TGCAGTGCTTTCAAGGACTACCTCAATGAGCAGTTCTTC. This translates into CSAFKDYLNEQFF. The V gene is TRBV20-1, the J gene TRBJ2-1; maybe TRBD2 (6 bases). The CDR3 runs to 13 residues. Germline V CDR1 and CDR2: DFQATT, SNEGSKA (reference sequence). The V end lost 5 bases, the J end lost 6 bases, and 14 bases lay between the germline ends.